The T cell receptor beta chain under discussion was sequenced for a study of Graves' ophthalmopathy and Graves' hyperthyroidism. Transcripts of RNA were the source for amplifying TCR beta CDR3 regions. Second-round multiplex PCR followed a first-round RT-PCR using HTBI primers. TCRdb reprocessed the multiplex PCR reads with MiXCR, giving one entry per CDR3 protein. The sample holds about 500,000 distinct CDR3 sequences, approximately 15% seen once. This CDR3 has 15 residues. CDR1 SGHTA and CDR2 FQGNSA come from the germline V gene. V lost 5 bases and J 4 bases, leaving 17 bases between the germline ends.

The sequence was collected from a woman younger than 45 with Graves' ophthalmopathy. Material for sequencing was blood. The chain links TRBV7-2 to TRBJ2-5; a weak D match, TRBD1 (6 bases). CDR3 sequence (DNA): TGTGCCAGCAGCCCCCGTCGACAGGTAGCAGAGACCCAGTACTTC. Its protein product is CASSPRRQVAETQYF.